This T cell receptor beta chain originates from a study of low-dose radiotherapy and immunotherapy resistance in tumors (dated by TCRdb to 2022 to 2024). With respect to the entire study: In Cohort 1, each fraction delivered 0.5 Gy every 2 weeks, and the prescribed total PTV dose was 6.5 Gy. Patients in Cohort 2 were given 1 Gy per fraction every two weeks, for a total of 13 Gy across 26 weeks. Patients were given nivolumab as a 240 mg flat dose every two weeks and ipilimumab at 1 mg/kg every six weeks, with both drugs delivered intravenously. Cyclophosphamide 200 mg/m2 was given intravenously every two weeks, one day before each radiation and immunotherapy administration. Aspirin 300 mg was taken orally once daily by patients for four cycles, starting on cycle 1 day 1. First-strand cDNA was synthesized using Superscript III and a set of TRAV- and TRBV-specific primers, so that both TCRalpha and TCRbeta chains were covered. The trial did not randomize participants into treatment groups. Eight patients were included in the translational analysis, namely three from the first dose cohort plus the first five from the second dose cohort.

The sequencer was an Illumina HiSeq 2500. TCRs were amplified with Phusion for 15 to 20 PCR cycles using a constant-region primer together with the adapter attached to the V primers. The isolated mRNA was amplified using the MessageAmp II aRNA Amplification Kit, with in vitro transcription performed for roughly 15 hours at 37 degrees C. The Dynabeads mRNA DIRECT Purification Kit was used to isolate mRNA for TCR sequencing. Indexed Illumina adapters were added in a second Phusion PCR of around 23 cycles, and the PCR products were purified with AMPure XP beads. On the study's bioinformatics: Using custom Perl scripts, TCR sequences that encoded the same protein were pooled, out-of-frame sequences were dropped, and the abundance of each clonotype was calculated. TCR sequences supported by only a single read were excluded from analysis. Among the metrics used to describe the repertoires were Shannon entropy, Gini index, clonality, richness, and the frequency of TCRs shared between repertoires. TCRdb reworked the public reads: Q25 trimming with fastp, MiXCR clone assembly, productive beta chains retained. Entries that share a CDR3 protein sequence are merged under the most common genes and DNA. The V and J calls follow TCRdb's processing rather than the paper's. For this sample the table gives roughly 48,000 distinct CDR3 sequences, of which roughly 33% were detected only once. The ten most abundant clones make up under 8.5% of the sample.

This clonotype was counted between two and nine times. Its binding antigen is unknown. Base qualities are not at hand, and no much larger clone is one base apart. Interpreted using the paper, the time point label stands for: after trial treatment. Sample treatment or condition, as interpreted from the label and publication: LDRT plus nivolumab, ipilimumab, low-dose cyclophosphamide and aspirin (RACIN trial). The donors took part in RACIN, a single-arm, phase I, dose-escalation trial that combined nivolumab, ipilimumab, aspirin, low-dose cyclophosphamide and low-dose radiotherapy. Eligible patients had advanced, TIL-negative solid tumors. Counted from cysteine to phenylalanine, this CDR3 has 13 amino acids. Only CDR3 DNA remains: 39 bases, in frame from the first base. The germline V gene provides CDR1 SGHRS and CDR2 YFSETQ. The junction carries 6 bases between V and J, which are trimmed by 0 bases and 3 bases respectively.

The sequence derives from a male donor with rectosigmoid adenocarcinoma. The chain couples TRBV5-1 to TRBJ1-1, with no reliable assignment of the D segment. Sequenced material: PBMCs, taken after low-dose radiotherapy plus immunotherapy. The DNA is TGCGCCAGCAGCTTGGTCTTGGACACTGAAGCTTTCTTT. Translated, this is CASSLVLDTEAFF.